The sequence of this TCR beta chain was determined in a study of T cell responses to AZD1222 COVID-19 vaccine. Whole-study results and caveats: Researchers took repertoire samples only after the peak T cell response had come. In a largely white British group with more females than males, clonal diversity was possibly underestimated.

V lost 6 bases to trimming and J lost 8 bases; unmatched junction nucleotides: 10. From germline, CDR1 is MNHEY and CDR2 SVGAGI. The CDR3 consists of 14 residues. Profiled with immunoSEQ multiplex PCR; TCRdb holds only in-frame clones, not every one. The table shows some 200,000 clones, with about nine tenths occurring only once. Regarding this clone: Its antigen is unknown.

Material: peripheral blood, obtained 28 days after the second AZD1222 dose. This sequence originates from an adult who received the AZD1222 COVID-19 vaccine. The chain employs TRBV6-5 and TRBJ2-1; 7 bases match TRBD1. The DNA of the CDR3 is TGTGCCAGCAGGGACGCAAGGGGGCGGGATGAGCAGTTCTTC. This codes for CASRDARGRDEQFF.